This T cell receptor (beta chain) derives from a study of vaccination and CD4 T cells after COVID-19. Background on the study: Six male and four female convalescents took part, two of them Hispanic.

Germline V gene lookup returns CDR1 LNHNV and CDR2 YYDKDF (reference sequence). V trimming: 5 bases; J trimming: 8 bases; junction bases outside the gene matches: 12. The CDR3 runs 16 residues. As to treatment: roughly 11-day PBMC culture with coronavirus spike peptide pools or control peptides (ViraFEST assay). An Oncomine TCR Beta short-read assay was used to sequence the DNA from cultured CD4+ T cells. TCRdb processed the PCR reads anew with MiXCR; each CDR3 protein has one entry. Here the sample spans about 19,000 distinct CDR3 sequences, over 55% being singletons. This clonotype was observed a few times. Its antigen is undetermined.

The input for sequencing was CD4+ T cells from blood, cultured in vitro, taken after SARS-CoV-2 vaccination. The chain employs TRBV15 and TRBJ2-3, with 11 bases matching TRBD2. The clonotype originates from a human donor who had recovered from COVID-19. The DNA for the CDR3 is TGTGCCACCAGCGGGGGACTAGCGGTCAGAGAGGGTACGCAGTATTTT. As protein: CATSGGLAVREGTQYF.